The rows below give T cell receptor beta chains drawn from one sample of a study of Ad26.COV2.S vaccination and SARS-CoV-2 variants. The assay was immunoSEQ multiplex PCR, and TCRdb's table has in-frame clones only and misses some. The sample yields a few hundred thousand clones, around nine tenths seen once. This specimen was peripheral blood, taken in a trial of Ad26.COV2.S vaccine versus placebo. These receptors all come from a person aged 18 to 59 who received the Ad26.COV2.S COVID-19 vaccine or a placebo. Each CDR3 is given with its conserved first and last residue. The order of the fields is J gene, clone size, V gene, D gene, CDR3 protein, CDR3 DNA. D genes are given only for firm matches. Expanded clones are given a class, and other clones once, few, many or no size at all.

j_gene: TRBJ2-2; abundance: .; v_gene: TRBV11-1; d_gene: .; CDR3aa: CASSLTITGELFF; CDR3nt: TGTGCCAGCAGCTTAACCATTACCGGGGAGCTGTTTTTT
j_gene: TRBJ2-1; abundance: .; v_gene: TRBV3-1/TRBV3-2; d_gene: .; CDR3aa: CASSQVGGVYNEQFF; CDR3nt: TGTGCCAGCAGCCAAGTTGGGGGAGTGTACAATGAGCAGTTCTTC
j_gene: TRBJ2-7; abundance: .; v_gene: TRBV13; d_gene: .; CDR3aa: CASSFYGNYEQYF; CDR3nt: TGTGCCAGCAGCTTTTATGGGAACTACGAGCAGTACTTC
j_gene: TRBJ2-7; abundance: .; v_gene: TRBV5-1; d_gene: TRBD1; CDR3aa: CASSQGQGTYEQYF; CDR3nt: TGCGCCAGCAGCCAGGGACAGGGAACCTACGAGCAGTACTTC
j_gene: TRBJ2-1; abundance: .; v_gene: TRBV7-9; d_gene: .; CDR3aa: CASSLGTGEANEQFF; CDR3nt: TGTGCCAGCAGCTTAGGTACAGGGGAGGCCAATGAGCAGTTCTTC
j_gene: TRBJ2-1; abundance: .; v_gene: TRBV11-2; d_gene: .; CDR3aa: CASSWIERNEQFF; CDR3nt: TGTGCCAGCAGCTGGATTGAGCGTAATGAGCAGTTCTTC
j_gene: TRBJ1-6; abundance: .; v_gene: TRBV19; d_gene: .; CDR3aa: CASSILGSSPLHF; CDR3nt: TGTGCCAGTAGTATACTGGGGAGTTCACCCCTCCACTTT
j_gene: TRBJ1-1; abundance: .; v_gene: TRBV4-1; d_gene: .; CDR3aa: CASSQGQNTEAFF; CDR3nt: TGCGCCAGCAGCCAAGGACAGAACACTGAAGCTTTCTTT
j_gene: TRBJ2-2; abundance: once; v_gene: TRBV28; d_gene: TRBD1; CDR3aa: CASGTMGQGNTGELFF; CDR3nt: TGTGCCAGCGGGACGATGGGACAGGGGAACACCGGGGAGCTGTTTTTT
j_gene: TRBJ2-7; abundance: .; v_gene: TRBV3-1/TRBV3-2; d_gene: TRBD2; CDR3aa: CASSQDGGTFGRQYF; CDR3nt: TGTGCCAGCAGCCAAGACGGGGGGACCTTCGGGCGGCAGTACTTC
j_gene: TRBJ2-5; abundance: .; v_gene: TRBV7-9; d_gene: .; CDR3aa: CASSTTTGQETQYF; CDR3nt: TGTGCCAGCAGCACAACGACAGGTCAAGAGACCCAGTACTTC
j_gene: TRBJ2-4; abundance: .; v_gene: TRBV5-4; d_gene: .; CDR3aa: CASSLVRGKGIQYF; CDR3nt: TGTGCCAGCAGCTTGGTCAGGGGAAAGGGCATTCAGTACTTC
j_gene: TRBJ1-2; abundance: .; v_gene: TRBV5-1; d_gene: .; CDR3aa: CASSPDGLNYGYTF; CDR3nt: TGCGCCAGCAGCCCGGACGGATTGAACTATGGCTACACCTTC
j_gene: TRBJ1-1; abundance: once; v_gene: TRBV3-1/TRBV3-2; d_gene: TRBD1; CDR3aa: CASSLQGATEAFF; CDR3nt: TGTGCCAGCAGCTTACAGGGGGCCACTGAAGCTTTCTTT
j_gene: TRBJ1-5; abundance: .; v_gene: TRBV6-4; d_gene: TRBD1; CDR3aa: CASSLRDRGPFDGNQPQHF; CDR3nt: TGTGCCAGCAGCCTCCGGGACAGGGGGCCTTTCGACGGAAATCAGCCCCAGCATTTT
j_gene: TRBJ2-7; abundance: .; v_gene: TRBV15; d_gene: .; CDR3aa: CATSRDPASYEQYF; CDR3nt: TGTGCCACCAGCAGAGATCCCGCCTCCTACGAGCAGTACTTC
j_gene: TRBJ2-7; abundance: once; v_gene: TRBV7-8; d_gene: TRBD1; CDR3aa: CASSRGQGGEQYF; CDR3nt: TGTGCCAGCAGCCGGGGACAGGGCGGCGAGCAGTACTTC
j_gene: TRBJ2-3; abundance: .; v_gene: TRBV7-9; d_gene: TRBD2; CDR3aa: CASSSLAGADTQYF; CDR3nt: TGTGCCAGCAGCTCTCTAGCGGGAGCTGATACGCAGTATTTT
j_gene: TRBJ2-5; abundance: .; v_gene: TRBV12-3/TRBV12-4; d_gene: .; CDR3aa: CASSSLARETQYF; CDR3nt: TGTGCCAGCAGTTCCCTCGCGAGAGAGACCCAGTACTTC
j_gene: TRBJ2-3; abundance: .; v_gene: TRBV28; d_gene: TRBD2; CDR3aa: CASSLGGGGTDTQYF; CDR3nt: TGTGCCAGCAGTTTAGGGGGGGGAGGGACAGATACGCAGTATTTT
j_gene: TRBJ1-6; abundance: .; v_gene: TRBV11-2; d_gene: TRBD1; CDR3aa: CASSILTGPNSPLHF; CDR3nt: TGTGCCAGCAGCATCCTGACAGGGCCTAATTCACCCCTCCACTTT
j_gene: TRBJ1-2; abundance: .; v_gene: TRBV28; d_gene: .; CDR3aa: CASSPGLNYGYTF; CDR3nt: TGTGCCAGCAGCCCAGGGCTTAACTATGGCTACACCTTC
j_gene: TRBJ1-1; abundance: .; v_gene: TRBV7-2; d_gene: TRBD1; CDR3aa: CASSSGTGGDTEAFF; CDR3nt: TGTGCCAGCAGCTCCGGGACAGGGGGCGACACTGAAGCTTTCTTT
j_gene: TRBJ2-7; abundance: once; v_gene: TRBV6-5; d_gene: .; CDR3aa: CASSLYRSSYEQYF; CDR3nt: TGTGCCAGCAGTTTATACAGGAGCTCCTACGAGCAGTACTTC
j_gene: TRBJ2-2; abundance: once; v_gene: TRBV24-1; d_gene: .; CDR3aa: CATSEPRETGELFF; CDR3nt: TGTGCCACCAGTGAGCCCAGGGAGACCGGGGAGCTGTTTTTT
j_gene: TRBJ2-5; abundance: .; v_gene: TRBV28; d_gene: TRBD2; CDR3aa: CASSPTTATSGPQETQYF; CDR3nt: TGTGCCAGCAGTCCGACCACCGCGACTAGCGGGCCTCAAGAGACCCAGTACTTC
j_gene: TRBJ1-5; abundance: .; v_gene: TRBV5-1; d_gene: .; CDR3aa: CASSVTPGSNQPQHF; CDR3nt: TGCGCCAGCAGCGTAACCCCAGGAAGCAATCAGCCCCAGCATTTT
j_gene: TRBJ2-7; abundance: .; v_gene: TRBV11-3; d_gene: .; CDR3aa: CASSLAGSYEQYF; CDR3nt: TGTGCCAGCAGCTTAGCGGGATCCTACGAGCAGTACTTC
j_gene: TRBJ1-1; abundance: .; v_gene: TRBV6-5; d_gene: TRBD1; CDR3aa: CASSSGQGSNTEAFF; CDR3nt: TGTGCCAGCAGCTCCGGACAGGGATCGAACACTGAAGCTTTCTTT
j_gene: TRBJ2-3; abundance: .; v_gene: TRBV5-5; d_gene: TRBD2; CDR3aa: CASSLEGLAGSVQYF; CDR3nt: TGTGCCAGCAGCTTGGAGGGACTAGCGGGAAGTGTGCAGTATTTT
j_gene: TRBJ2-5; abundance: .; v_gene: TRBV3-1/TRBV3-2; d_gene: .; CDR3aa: CASSQRRVGETQYF; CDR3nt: TGTGCCAGCAGCCAGCGAAGGGTCGGGGAGACCCAGTACTTC
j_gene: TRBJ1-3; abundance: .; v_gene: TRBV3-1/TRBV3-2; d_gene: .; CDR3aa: CASSPQADTIYF; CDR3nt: TGTGCCAGCTCGCCACAGGCGGACACCATATATTTT
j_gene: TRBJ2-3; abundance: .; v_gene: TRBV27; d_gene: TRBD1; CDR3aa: CASSLWDRYTDTQYF; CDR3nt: TGTGCCAGCAGTTTATGGGACAGATACACAGATACGCAGTATTTT
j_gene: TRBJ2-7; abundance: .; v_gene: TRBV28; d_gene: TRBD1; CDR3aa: CASSPPPQPTGGEVFEQYF; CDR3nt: TGTGCCAGCAGTCCCCCGCCCCAGCCTACAGGGGGCGAGGTGTTCGAGCAGTACTTC
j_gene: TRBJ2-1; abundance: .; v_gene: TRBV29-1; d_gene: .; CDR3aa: CSVMGDQSSYNEQFF; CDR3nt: TGCAGCGTGATGGGGGACCAGAGCTCCTACAATGAGCAGTTCTTC
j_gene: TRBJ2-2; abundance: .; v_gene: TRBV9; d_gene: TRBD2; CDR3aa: CASSATKSGRVGTGELFF; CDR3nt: TGTGCCAGCAGCGCGACCAAGAGCGGGAGGGTAGGAACCGGGGAGCTGTTTTTT
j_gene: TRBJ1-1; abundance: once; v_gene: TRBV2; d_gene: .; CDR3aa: CASHRAGNTEAFF; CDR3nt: TGTGCCAGCCATAGAGCAGGGAACACTGAAGCTTTCTTT
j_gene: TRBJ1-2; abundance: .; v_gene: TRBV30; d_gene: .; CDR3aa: CAWSSSSGGYGGYTF; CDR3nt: TGTGCCTGGAGTTCGTCCTCGGGGGGCTACGGTGGCTACACCTTC
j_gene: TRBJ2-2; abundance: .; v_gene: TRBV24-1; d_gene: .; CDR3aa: CATSEGGQDTGELFF; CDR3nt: TGTGCCACCAGTGAAGGGGGGCAGGACACCGGGGAGCTGTTTTTT
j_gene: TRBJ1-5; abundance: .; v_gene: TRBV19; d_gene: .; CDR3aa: CASSIGRQVNQPQHF; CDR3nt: TGTGCCAGTAGTATCGGAAGACAGGTCAATCAGCCCCAGCATTTT
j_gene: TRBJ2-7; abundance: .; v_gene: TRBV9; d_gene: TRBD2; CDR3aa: CASSVGDGSGREQYF; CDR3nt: TGTGCCAGCAGCGTAGGGGACGGGAGCGGGAGGGAGCAGTACTTC
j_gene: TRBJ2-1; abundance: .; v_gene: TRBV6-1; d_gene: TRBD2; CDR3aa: CASSETSGTYNEQFF; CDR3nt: TGTGCCAGCAGTGAGACTAGCGGGACCTACAATGAGCAGTTCTTC
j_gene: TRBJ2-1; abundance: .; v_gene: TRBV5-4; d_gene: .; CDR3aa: CASSRIGPSSYNEQFF; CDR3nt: TGTGCCAGCAGCAGGATAGGCCCGAGCTCCTACAATGAGCAGTTCTTC
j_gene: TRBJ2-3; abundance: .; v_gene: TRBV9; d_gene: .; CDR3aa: CASSVVDSGGTQYF; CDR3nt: TGTGCCAGCAGCGTAGTCGACTCTGGGGGTACGCAGTATTTT
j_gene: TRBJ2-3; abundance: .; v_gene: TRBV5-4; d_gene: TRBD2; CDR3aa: CATIGTSGSVDTQYF; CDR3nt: TGTGCCACCATCGGGACTAGCGGGAGTGTGGATACGCAGTATTTT
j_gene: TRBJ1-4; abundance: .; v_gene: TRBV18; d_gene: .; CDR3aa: CASSPGREKLFF; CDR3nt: TGTGCCAGCTCACCAGGGCGGGAAAAACTGTTTTTT
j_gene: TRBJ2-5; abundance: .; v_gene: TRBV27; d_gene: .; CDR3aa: CASSEQGVQETQYF; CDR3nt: TGTGCCAGCAGTGAGCAGGGAGTGCAAGAGACCCAGTACTTC
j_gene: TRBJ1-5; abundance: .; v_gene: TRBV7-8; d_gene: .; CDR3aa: CASSLGVGISNQPQHF; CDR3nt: TGTGCCAGCAGCTTAGGAGTGGGCATTAGCAATCAGCCCCAGCATTTT
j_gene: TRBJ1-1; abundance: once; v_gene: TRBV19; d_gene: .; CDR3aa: CASSGEAEAFF; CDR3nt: TGTGCCAGTAGTGGGGAGGCTGAAGCTTTCTTT
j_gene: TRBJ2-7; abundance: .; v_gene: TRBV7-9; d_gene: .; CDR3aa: CASSLVPPLAVPSSYEQYF; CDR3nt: TGTGCCAGCAGCTTGGTCCCCCCGTTAGCGGTTCCGAGCTCCTACGAGCAGTACTTC
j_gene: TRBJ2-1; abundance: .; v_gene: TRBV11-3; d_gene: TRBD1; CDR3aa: CASSLIDRGFLFF; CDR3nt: TGTGCCAGCAGCTTAATTGACAGGGGGTTTCTGTTCTTC
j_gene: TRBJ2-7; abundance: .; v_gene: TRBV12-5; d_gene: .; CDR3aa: CASGLARDGEYRLNYEQYF; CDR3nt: TGTGCTAGTGGTTTGGCCCGGGACGGAGAATATCGATTAAACTACGAGCAGTACTTC
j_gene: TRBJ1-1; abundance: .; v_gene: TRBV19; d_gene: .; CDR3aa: CASSITRDTEAFF; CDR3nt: TGTGCCAGTAGTATAACGCGGGACACTGAAGCTTTCTTT